The present entry profiles one T cell receptor (beta chain) with its context. The V end lost 4 bases, the J end lost 2 bases, and 19 bases lay between the germline ends. Germline V gene sequence: CDR1 SGHNT, CDR2 YYREEE (reference sequence). The CDR3 is made up of 16 amino acids. Method: immunoSEQ multiplex PCR; TCRdb's copy keeps in-frame clones and lacks some. Here the sample spans about 78,000 clones, about 88% being singletons. These data belong to a study of radiotherapy plus CTLA-4 blockade in lung cancer. The chain recombines TRBV5-4 with TRBJ2-7; tentatively, D is TRBD1 or TRBD2 (5 bases each). The sequence derives from a human donor with non-small cell lung cancer who had stable disease on radiotherapy plus ipilimumab. The material was peripheral blood, obtained from a patient treated with radiotherapy plus ipilimumab. The CDR3 loop is CASSPTLSGPTYEQYF. The CDR3 nucleotides are TGTGCCAGCAGCCCCACGCTTTCGGGACCCACCTACGAGCAGTACTTC.